This T cell receptor beta chain was identified in a study of beta chain features in type 1 diabetes. Regarding the study as a whole: Researchers report that Type 1 diabetes patients had moderately but significantly shorter TCRB CDR3s across all four CD4+ subsets. The question left open here concerned HLA type influencing TCRB rearrangement.

The CDR3 covers 16 residues. The V gene lost 4 bases and the J gene lost 0 bases, with 11 bases spanning the gap. Germline CDR1 is SGHNT and CDR2 is YYREEE (reference sequence). This clone was detected a few times. What it binds is not known. Sorting that relied on CD45RO/CCR7/CD25/CD127/CD95/CD27 yielded CD4+ naive, central memory, regulatory and stem cell-like memory cells. Sequenced material consisted of expressed TCRB transcripts (all of the isolated RNA was reverse transcribed). Clones were sequenced by immunoSEQ multiplex PCR, and TCRdb holds only the in-frame ones, with some missing. Counted here are around 250,000 clones, 14% occurring once; the ten biggest clones make up 0.015% to 0.02%.

The TCR comes from a man younger than 45 with type 1 diabetes. This chain uses TRBV5-4 with TRBJ1-6, with TRBD1 as a possible D gene (6 bases). Source material: naive CD4+ T cells from blood. This CDR3 is CASSPTGSSYNSPLHF. For the CDR3, the DNA is TGTGCCAGCAGCCCAACAGGGAGCTCCTATAATTCACCCCTCCACTTT.